This record looks at one T cell receptor beta chain sequence and its context. This CDR3 is 14 amino acids long. Germline CDR1 MGHRA, CDR2 YSYEKL. Trimming removed 0 bases from V and 7 bases from J, with 12 bases in between. These data come from a study of PD-L1 blockade in urothelial cancer. Study-level information: Males with bladder-origin urothelial cancer made up about 90% of the 29 patients.

The time point here: peripheral blood 6 weeks after treatment start. TCRdb's table, derived via immunoSEQ multiplex PCR, lists solely in-frame clones and lacks some. The sample shows approximately 93,000 clones, less than 85% of them seen only once. This receptor was obtained from a man aged 65-85 years with urothelial cancer. The chain uses TRBV4-1 and TRBJ2-5; D gene ambiguous. Material: PBMCs, obtained around atezolizumab (anti-PD-L1) treatment. CDR3 coding DNA: TGCGCCAGCAGCCAAGAAGAGGCCTTTAGGACCCAGTACTTC. Encoded protein: CASSQEEAFRTQYF.